This T cell receptor beta chain was captured by sequencing in a study of shared clonotypes between healthy human individuals. The assay was immunoSEQ multiplex PCR, and TCRdb's table has in-frame clones only and misses some. The sample has hundreds of thousands of clones, 90% to 96% seen once; the top ten hold 0.055% to 0.075%. This CDR3 contains 14 residues. Between the trimmed V and J ends, which lost 5 bases and 5 bases, there was a span of 16 bases. Germline V gives CDR1 SGHAT, CDR2 FQDESV (reference sequence). The clonotype originates from a woman younger than 45 in good health. Sample: naive CD4+ T cells sorted from blood. Subset meaning: CD45RA+ positively selected. The V call is TRBV11-1, the J call TRBJ2-7; D gene uncertain. This CDR3 is CASSLDGQSHEQYF. CDR3 nucleotides: TGTGCCAGCAGCCTCGACGGGCAAAGCCACGAGCAGTACTTC.